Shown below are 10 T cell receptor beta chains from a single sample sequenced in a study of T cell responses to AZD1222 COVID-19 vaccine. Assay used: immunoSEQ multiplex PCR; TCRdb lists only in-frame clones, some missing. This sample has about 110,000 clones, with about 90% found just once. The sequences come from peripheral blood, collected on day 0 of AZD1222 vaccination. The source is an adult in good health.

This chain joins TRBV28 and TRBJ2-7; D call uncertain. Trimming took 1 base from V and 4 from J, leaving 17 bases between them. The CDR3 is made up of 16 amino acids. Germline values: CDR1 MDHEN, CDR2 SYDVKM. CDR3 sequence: CASSLSRIDGRYEQYF. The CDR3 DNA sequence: TGTGCCAGCAGTTTATCCCGGATCGACGGCCGATACGAGCAGTACTTC.

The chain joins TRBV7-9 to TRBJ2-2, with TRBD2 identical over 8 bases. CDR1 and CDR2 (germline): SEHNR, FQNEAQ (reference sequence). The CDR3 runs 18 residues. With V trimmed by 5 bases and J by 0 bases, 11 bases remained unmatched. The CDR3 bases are TGTGCCAGCAGCCAGGGGTTAGCGGGACTCACGAACACCGGGGAGCTGTTTTTT. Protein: CASSQGLAGLTNTGELFF.

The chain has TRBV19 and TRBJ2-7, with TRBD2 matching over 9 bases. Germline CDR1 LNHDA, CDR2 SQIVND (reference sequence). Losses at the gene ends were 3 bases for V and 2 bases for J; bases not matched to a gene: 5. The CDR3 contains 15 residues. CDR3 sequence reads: CASSMLLAGAYEQYF. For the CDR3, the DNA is TGTGCCAGTAGTATGTTACTAGCGGGCGCCTACGAGCAGTACTTC.

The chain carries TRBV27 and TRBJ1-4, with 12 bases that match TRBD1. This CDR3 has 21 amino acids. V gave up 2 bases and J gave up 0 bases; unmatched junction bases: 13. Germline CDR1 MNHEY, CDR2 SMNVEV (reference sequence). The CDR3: CASSLLGTGTGGYATNEKLFF. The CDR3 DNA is TGTGCCAGCAGTTTACTGGGAACCGGGACAGGGGGCTATGCAACTAATGAAAAACTGTTTTTT.

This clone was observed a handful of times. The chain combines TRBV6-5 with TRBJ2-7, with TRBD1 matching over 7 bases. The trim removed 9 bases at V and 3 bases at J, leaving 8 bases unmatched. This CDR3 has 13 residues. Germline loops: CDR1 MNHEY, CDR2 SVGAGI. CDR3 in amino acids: CASSLGQYYEQYF. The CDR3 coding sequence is TGTGCCAGTTCATTGGGACAGTACTACGAGCAGTACTTC.

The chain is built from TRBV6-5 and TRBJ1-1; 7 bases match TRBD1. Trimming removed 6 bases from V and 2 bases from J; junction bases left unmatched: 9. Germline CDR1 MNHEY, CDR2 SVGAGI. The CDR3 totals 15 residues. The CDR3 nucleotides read TGTGCCAGCAGACCGGGACAGATCGGTAACACTGAAGCTTTCTTT. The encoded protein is CASRPGQIGNTEAFF.

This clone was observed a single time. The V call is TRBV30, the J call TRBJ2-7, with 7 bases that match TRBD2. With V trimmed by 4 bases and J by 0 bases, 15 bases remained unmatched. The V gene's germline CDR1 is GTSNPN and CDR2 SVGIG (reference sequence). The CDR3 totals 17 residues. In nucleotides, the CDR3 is TGTGCCTGGACCAGCGGGGTCGTCTCGTCTTTCTCCTACGAGCAGTACTTC. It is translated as CAWTSGVVSSFSYEQYF.

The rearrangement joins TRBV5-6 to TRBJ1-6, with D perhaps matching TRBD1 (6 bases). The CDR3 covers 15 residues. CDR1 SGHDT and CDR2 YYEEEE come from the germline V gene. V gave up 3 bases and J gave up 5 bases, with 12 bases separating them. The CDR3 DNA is TGTGCCAGCAGCTCAACAGGGTTTAATAATTCACCCCTCCACTTT. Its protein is CASSSTGFNNSPLHF.

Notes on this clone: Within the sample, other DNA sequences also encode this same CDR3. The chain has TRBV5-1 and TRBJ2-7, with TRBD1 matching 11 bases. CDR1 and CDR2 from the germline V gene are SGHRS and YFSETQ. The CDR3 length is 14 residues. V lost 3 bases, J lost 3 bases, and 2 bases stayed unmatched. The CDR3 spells CASSSGTGGYEQYF. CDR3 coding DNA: TGCGCCAGCAGCTCCGGGACAGGGGGCTACGAGCAGTACTTC.

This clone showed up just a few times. The CDR3 DNA sequence: TGTGCCAGCAGCACCAACAGCCCTCGAGGTGAAAAACTGTTTTTT. This translates into CASSTNSPRGEKLFF. The genes are TRBV7-2 and TRBJ1-4; D remains ambiguous. The CDR3 contains 15 residues. Germline V gene sequence: CDR1 SGHTA, CDR2 FQGNSA. The ends were cut back, 5 bases at V and 7 bases at J, with 17 bases in the middle.